This TCR beta chain was sequenced for a study of vaccination and CD4 T cells after COVID-19. Study summary: Overlapping spike peptides from SARS-CoV-2, HCoV-NL63, HCoV-OC43 and HCoV-229E served to stimulate the cells.

The treatment is: approximately 11-day PBMC culture with coronavirus spike peptide pools or control peptides (ViraFEST assay). Of note for this clonotype: Its specificity is unknown. Germline and junction disagree at one end, which may indicate a read error.

The assay that was used to sequence DNA from cultured CD4+ T cells was the Oncomine TCR Beta short-read assay. TCRdb ran MiXCR on the PCR reads and lists one entry per CDR3 protein. The table shows around 20,000 distinct CDR3 sequences, with 45% to 60% occurring only once. Study-level results: For convalescent patients, a median around 90% of reactive clones surfaced exclusively after vaccination.

The CDR3 is 15 amino acids. Germline V CDR1 and CDR2: SGHVS, FQNEAQ. The sample consisted of CD4+ T cells from blood, cultured in vitro, taken after SARS-CoV-2 vaccination. The clonotype comes from a human donor who had recovered from COVID-19. The chain is built from TRBV7-8 and TRBJ2-7, with a weak D call TRBD2 (6 bases). The DNA for the CDR3 is TGTGCCAGCAGCCTAACTAGCTCACCAACCTACGAGCAGTGCTTC. This codes for CASSLTSSPTYEQCF. Variable domain in full (rest from reference TRBV7-8 and TRBJ2-7): GAGVSQSPRYKVAKRGQDVALRCDPISGHVSLFWYQQALGQGPEFLTYFQNEAQLDKSGLPSDRFFAERPEGSVSTLKIQRTQQEDSAVYLCASSLTSSPTYEQCFGPGTRLTVT.